The rows below give T cell receptor beta chains drawn from one sample of a study of blood T cell repertoires in COVID-19. Produced via immunoSEQ multiplex PCR; TCRdb's table is partial and in-frame only. The sample contains roughly 200,000 clones, around 85% of which appear only once. The sample consisted of peripheral blood. The receptor set was obtained from a man aged 45 to 65 who had recovered from COVID-19. CDR3s include the opening cysteine and the closing phenylalanine or tryptophan. A D gene is named only where the DNA matches it firmly. Rows may omit the clone size; those that give it use once, few, many or a size class.

V gene	D gene	J gene	clone size	CDR3 DNA	CDR3 protein
TRBV9	TRBD2	TRBJ2-2	few	TGTGCCAGCAGCCAGACTAGCGCAAACACCGGGGAGCTGTTTTTT	CASSQTSANTGELFF
TRBV3-1/TRBV3-2	.	TRBJ2-4	.	TGTGCCAGCAGCCAAGATCGTGGGGCACTAGCCAAAAACATTCAGTACTTC	CASSQDRGALAKNIQYF
TRBV27	TRBD2	TRBJ2-3	.	TGTGCCAGCAGAAGACGTAGCGGGAGGGGCACAGATACGCAGTATTTT	CASRRRSGRGTDTQYF
TRBV7-3	TRBD1	TRBJ2-5	.	TGTGCCAGCAGCTTAAGGGGACAGCAAGAGACCCAGTACTTC	CASSLRGQQETQYF
TRBV10-1	.	TRBJ2-5	few	TGCGCCAGCAGTGAGTCGCAGGGGATGGAGACCCAGTACTTC	CASSESQGMETQYF
TRBV5-4	.	TRBJ2-7	.	TGTGCCAGCAGCTTTTCACAGGGCGACGAGCAGTACTTC	CASSFSQGDEQYF
TRBV7-9	TRBD1	TRBJ2-1	many	TGTGCCAGCAGCTTAGCGCTCGGACAGGGGGCTTATGAGCAGTTCTTC	CASSLALGQGAYEQFF
TRBV27	.	TRBJ1-4	.	TGTGCCAGCAGTTTAGGGGGGAGTGAAAAACTGTTTTTT	CASSLGGSEKLFF
TRBV27	.	TRBJ1-6	.	TGTGCCAGCAGTTTATCTAACCCCGACACACTGTGGGGCCTTTATAATTCACCCCTCCACTTT	CASSLSNPDTLWGLYNSPLHF
TRBV5-1	TRBD2	TRBJ2-7	.	TGCGCCAGCAGCTTGACTAGCGGGAATTACTACGAGCAGTACTTC	CASSLTSGNYYEQYF
TRBV11-2	.	TRBJ2-7	.	TGTGCCAGCAGCCGAGGGCCCGCCCACGAGCAGTACTTC	CASSRGPAHEQYF
TRBV7-2	.	TRBJ1-1	.	TGTGCCAGCAGGGCGGGTAGGGTCGCTGAAGCTTTCTTT	CASRAGRVAEAFF
TRBV12-5	TRBD2	TRBJ2-1	.	TGTGCTAGTGGTTCACCGGGACTAGCGGGTTACAATGAGCAGTTCTTC	CASGSPGLAGYNEQFF
TRBV12-3/TRBV12-4	.	TRBJ1-1	.	TGTGCCAGCAGTGTATTCAGGAACACTGAAGCTTTCTTT	CASSVFRNTEAFF
TRBV18	.	TRBJ2-5	.	TGTGCCAGCTCACCACCAAGCGGGCAATACCAAGAGACCCAGTACTTC	CASSPPSGQYQETQYF
TRBV5-1	.	TRBJ2-1	.	TGCGCCAGCAGCTTGGTCCTTAGCGGCAGCTACAATGAGCAGTTCTTC	CASSLVLSGSYNEQFF
TRBV15	TRBD2	TRBJ2-3	.	TGTGCCACCAGCAAGCGGGCTAGCGGGAGGGCCACAGATACGCAGTATTTT	CATSKRASGRATDTQYF
TRBV7-8	.	TRBJ2-5	.	TGTGCCAGCAGCTCTGGTATCTTCCGGGAGTTAAAGACCCAGTACTTC	CASSSGIFRELKTQYF
TRBV6-6	TRBD1	TRBJ1-2	.	TGTGCCAGCAGTCTCGGGACAGTCTATGGCTACACCTTC	CASSLGTVYGYTF
TRBV28	TRBD2	TRBJ2-7	few	TGTGCCAGCAGTTTAGCGACCAGCGGGACCCGTGTCTACGAGCAGTACTTC	CASSLATSGTRVYEQYF
TRBV9	.	TRBJ1-3	.	TGTGCCAGCAGCACCAGGGGCTCTGGAAACACCATATATTTT	CASSTRGSGNTIYF
TRBV5-4	.	TRBJ1-4	.	TGTGCCAGCAGCTCGGGAAGGAAGGGTGAAAAACTGTTTTTT	CASSSGRKGEKLFF
TRBV7-3	.	TRBJ2-7	.	TGTGCCAGCAGTCGCGGACTGTCTGGTGACGAGCAGTACTTC	CASSRGLSGDEQYF
TRBV10-1	TRBD2	TRBJ2-1	.	TGCGCCAGCAGTGAGTCGGTAGCGGGAGGTCACAATGAGCAGTTCTTC	CASSESVAGGHNEQFF
TRBV27	TRBD1	TRBJ1-2	.	TGTGCCACTGCCCCCCTGACAGGGGGTAGTTATGGCTACACCTTC	CATAPLTGGSYGYTF
TRBV29-1	.	TRBJ1-3	few	TGCAGCGTTGAATTACTCGGCTCATCAGGAGGACTAGGAAACACCATATATTTT	CSVELLGSSGGLGNTIYF
TRBV15	TRBD2	TRBJ2-3	.	TGTGCCACCAGCAGAGAACGAAGCGGGAGGGGCACAGATACGCAGTATTTT	CATSRERSGRGTDTQYF
TRBV5-1	.	TRBJ1-5	.	TGCGCCAGCAGCCTAGATAGCAATCAGCCCCAGCATTTT	CASSLDSNQPQHF
TRBV4-1	.	TRBJ2-2	.	TGCGCCAGCATAAGTTTAACGGGTTCCGGGGAGCTGTTTTTT	CASISLTGSGELFF
TRBV27	TRBD1	TRBJ1-2	.	TGTGCCAGCAGTTCAGGGGGCTATGGCTACACCTTC	CASSSGGYGYTF
TRBV3-1/TRBV3-2	TRBD2	TRBJ2-7	.	TGTGCCAGCAGCCTCACTAGCGCGGTCGACGAGCAGTACTTC	CASSLTSAVDEQYF
TRBV7-2	.	TRBJ1-6	.	TGTGCCACCGCGCAATATTTAAGTTCTTCTAATTCACCCCTCCACTTT	CATAQYLSSSNSPLHF
TRBV4-2	TRBD2	TRBJ2-7	.	TGTGCCAGCAGCCAAGAGGGTACTAGCGTAACCTACGAGCAGTACTTC	CASSQEGTSVTYEQYF
TRBV27	.	TRBJ2-2	.	TGTGCCAGCAGTTTACCGCAGGGGATGAACACCGGGGAGCTGTTTTTT	CASSLPQGMNTGELFF
TRBV5-5	TRBD2	TRBJ2-7	.	TGTGCCAGCATCCGGAGCGGGATTTACGAGCAGTACTTC	CASIRSGIYEQYF
TRBV2	.	TRBJ2-1	.	TGTGCCAGCAGTGAAAAAGCAGGCAGGATAGGCTACAATGAGCAGTTCTTC	CASSEKAGRIGYNEQFF
TRBV5-1	.	TRBJ2-1	.	TGCGCCAGCAGCTTATTTTTAACGAGGTTCGACAATGAGCAGTTCTTC	CASSLFLTRFDNEQFF
TRBV11-2	.	TRBJ2-7	.	TGTGCCAGCAGCTGGGCCTCCTACGAGCAGTACTTC	CASSWASYEQYF
TRBV6-5	TRBD1	TRBJ1-2	once	TGTGCCAGCAGCCTAGACAGGGATCACGGTGGCTACACCTTC	CASSLDRDHGGYTF
TRBV7-9	.	TRBJ2-1	.	TGTGCCAGCAGCTTAACGGGGGGCGTATCATCGGGCGAGCAGTTCTTC	CASSLTGGVSSGEQFF
TRBV19	.	TRBJ1-3	.	TGTGCCAGTAGTACCCAAATCAGCTCTGGAAACACCATATATTTT	CASSTQISSGNTIYF
TRBV24-1	TRBD1	TRBJ2-1	.	TGTGCCACCAGTGACGAGGGGGGACAGGGCTCCTACAATGAGCAGTTCTTC	CATSDEGGQGSYNEQFF
TRBV29-1	.	TRBJ2-5	.	TGCACCACTAGGACTCAAGAGACCCAGTACTTC	CTTRTQETQYF
TRBV6-5	TRBD1	TRBJ2-2	.	TGTGCCAGCGGATCCGGGACAGGGGTAGCCGGGGAGCTGTTTTTT	CASGSGTGVAGELFF